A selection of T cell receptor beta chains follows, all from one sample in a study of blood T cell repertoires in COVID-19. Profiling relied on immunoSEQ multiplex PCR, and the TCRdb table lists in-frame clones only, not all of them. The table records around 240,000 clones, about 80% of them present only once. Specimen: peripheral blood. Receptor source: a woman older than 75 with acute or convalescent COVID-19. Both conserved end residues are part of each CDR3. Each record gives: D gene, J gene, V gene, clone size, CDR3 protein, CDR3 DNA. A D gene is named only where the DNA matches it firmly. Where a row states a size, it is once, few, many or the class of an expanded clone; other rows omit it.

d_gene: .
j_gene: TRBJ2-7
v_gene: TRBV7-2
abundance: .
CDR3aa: CASSFGAVSYEQYF
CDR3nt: TGTGCCAGCAGCTTTGGGGCAGTCTCCTACGAGCAGTACTTC

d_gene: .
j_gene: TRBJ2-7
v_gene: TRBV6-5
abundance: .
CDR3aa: CASRIGRAASYEQYF
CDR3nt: TGTGCCAGCAGGATAGGCAGGGCCGCCTCCTACGAGCAGTACTTC

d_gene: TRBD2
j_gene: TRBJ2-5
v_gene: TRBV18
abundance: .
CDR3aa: CASSPDSRTSGKQETQYF
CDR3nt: TGTGCCAGCTCCCCTGACTCCAGGACTAGCGGGAAGCAAGAGACCCAGTACTTC

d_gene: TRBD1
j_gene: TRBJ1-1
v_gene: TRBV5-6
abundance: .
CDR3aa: CASSLFEDRGRGFTEAFF
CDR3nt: TGTGCCAGCAGCTTGTTTGAGGACAGGGGGCGCGGGTTCACTGAAGCTTTCTTT

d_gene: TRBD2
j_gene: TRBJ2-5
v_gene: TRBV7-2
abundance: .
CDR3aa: CASSFGLAVQETQYF
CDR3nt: TGTGCCAGCAGTTTTGGACTAGCGGTCCAAGAGACCCAGTACTTC

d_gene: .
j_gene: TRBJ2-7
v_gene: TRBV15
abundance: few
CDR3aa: CATSRENSHGSYEQYF
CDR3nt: TGTGCCACCAGCAGAGAAAATTCCCACGGCTCCTACGAGCAGTACTTC

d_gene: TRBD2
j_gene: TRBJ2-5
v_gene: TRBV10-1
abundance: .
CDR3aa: CASSEYRLAGSIETQYF
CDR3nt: TGCGCCAGCAGTGAGTATCGACTAGCGGGGTCAATAGAGACCCAGTACTTC

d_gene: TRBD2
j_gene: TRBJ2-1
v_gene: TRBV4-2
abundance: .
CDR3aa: CASSQDGWTSGISYNEQFF
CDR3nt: TGTGCCAGCAGCCAAGACGGCTGGACTAGCGGGATTTCCTACAATGAGCAGTTCTTC

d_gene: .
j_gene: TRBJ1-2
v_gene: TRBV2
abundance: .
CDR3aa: CASNKDSNYGYTF
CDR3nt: TGTGCCAGCAATAAGGACAGTAACTATGGCTACACCTTC

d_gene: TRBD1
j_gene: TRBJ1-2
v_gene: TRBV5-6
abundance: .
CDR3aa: CASSLEVGQVLLGYTF
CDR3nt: TGTGCCAGCAGCTTGGAGGTGGGACAGGTGCTTTTAGGCTACACCTTC

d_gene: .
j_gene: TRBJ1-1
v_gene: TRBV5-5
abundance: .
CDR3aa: CASSLKQGNTEAFF
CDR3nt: TGTGCCAGCAGCTTGAAACAGGGGAACACTGAAGCTTTCTTT

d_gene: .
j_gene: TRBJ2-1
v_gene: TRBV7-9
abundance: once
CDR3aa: CASTLYNEQFF
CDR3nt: TGTGCCAGCACCTTATATAATGAGCAGTTCTTC

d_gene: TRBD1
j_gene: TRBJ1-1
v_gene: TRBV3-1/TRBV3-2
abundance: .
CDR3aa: CASSLQGYTEAFF
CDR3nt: TGTGCCAGCAGCCTACAGGGGTACACTGAAGCTTTCTTT

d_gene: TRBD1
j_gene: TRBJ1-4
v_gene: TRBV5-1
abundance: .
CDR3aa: CASSLALGPQGLGEKLFF
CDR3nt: TGCGCCAGCAGCTTGGCCTTGGGACCACAGGGGTTGGGGGAAAAACTGTTTTTT

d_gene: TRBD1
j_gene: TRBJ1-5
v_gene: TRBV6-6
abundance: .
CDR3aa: CASTTGKGAIQPQHF
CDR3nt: TGTGCCAGCACCACAGGAAAGGGGGCGATTCAGCCCCAGCATTTT

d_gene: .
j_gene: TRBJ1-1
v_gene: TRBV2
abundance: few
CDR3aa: CASSAPGFNTEAFF
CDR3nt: TGTGCCAGCAGTGCGCCAGGGTTCAACACTGAAGCTTTCTTT

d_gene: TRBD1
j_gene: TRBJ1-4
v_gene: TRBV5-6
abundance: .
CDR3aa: CASGTAVENEKLFF
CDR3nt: TGTGCCAGTGGGACAGCCGTAGAGAATGAAAAACTGTTTTTT

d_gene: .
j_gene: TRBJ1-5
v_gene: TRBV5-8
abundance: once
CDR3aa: CASSPIYGVGNQPQHF
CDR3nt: TGTGCCAGCAGCCCCATTTACGGGGTTGGCAATCAGCCCCAGCATTTT

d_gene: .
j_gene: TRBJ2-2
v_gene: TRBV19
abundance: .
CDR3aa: CASSIPVLVGASIATGELFF
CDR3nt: TGTGCCAGTAGTATACCCGTGTTAGTGGGGGCATCTATAGCTACCGGGGAGCTGTTTTTT

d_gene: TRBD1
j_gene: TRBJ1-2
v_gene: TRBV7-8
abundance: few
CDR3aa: CASSLVRGQFGGYTF
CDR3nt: TGTGCCAGCAGCTTAGTGAGGGGGCAATTTGGTGGCTACACCTTC

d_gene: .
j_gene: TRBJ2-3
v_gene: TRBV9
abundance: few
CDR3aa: CASSIYSEPSTDTQYF
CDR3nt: TGTGCCAGCAGCATCTACTCGGAGCCTAGCACAGATACGCAGTATTTT

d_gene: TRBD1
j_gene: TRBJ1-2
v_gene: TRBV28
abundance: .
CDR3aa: CASRPGQGSGYTF
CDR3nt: TGTGCCAGCAGGCCGGGACAGGGATCTGGCTACACCTTC

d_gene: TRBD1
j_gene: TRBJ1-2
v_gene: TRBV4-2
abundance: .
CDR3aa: CASSQTGGEWGYTF
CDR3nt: TGTGCCAGCAGCCAGACAGGGGGCGAATGGGGCTACACCTTC